The rows below give T cell receptor beta chains drawn from one sample of a study of T cell repertoires in cytomegalovirus infection. What these receptors recognize is not known. TCRdb recomputed calls from the reads with MiXCR, one row per CDR3 protein. The sample lists approximately 120,000 distinct CDR3 sequences, 29% occurring once. The sample consisted of CD8+ T cells from cultured PBMCs, taken from culture after CMV antigen stimulation. These receptors all stem from a human donor in good health (CMV status not recorded). Some clones in this sample may be carry-over from other donors' samples. The CDR3 runs from the conserved cysteine through the conserved F or W. D genes are given only for firm matches. Part of the rows lack a size; the others show once, few, many or a class for expanded clones.

D | size | J | V | CDR3 | DNA
. | . | TRBJ1-2 | TRBV27 | CASSPPGGFGYTF | TGTGCCAGCAGTCCACCAGGAGGGTTTGGCTACACCTTC
. | . | TRBJ2-7 | TRBV2 | CASSGVAAIYEQYF | TGTGCCAGCAGTGGTGTGGCAGCGATATACGAGCAGTACTTC
. | . | TRBJ1-1 | TRBV7-6 | CASSETFGGTKAFF | TGTGCCAGCAGTGAGACCTTCGGTGGCACTAAAGCTTTCTTT
. | few | TRBJ1-2 | TRBV19 | CASRRVDRQLDGYTF | TGTGCCAGTAGAAGGGTTGACAGGCAACTTGACGGCTACACCTTC
. | . | TRBJ1-5 | TRBV27 | CASSWGPYQPQHF | TGTGCCAGCAGTTGGGGGCCCTATCAGCCCCAGCATTTT
. | few | TRBJ1-5 | TRBV12-5 | CASGLVLTGREPQHF | TGTGCTAGTGGTTTGGTCCTCACAGGGAGAGAGCCCCAGCATTTT
. | many | TRBJ2-5 | TRBV7-8 | CASSLGGWHLQETQYF | TGTGCCAGCAGCTTAGGAGGGTGGCACCTCCAAGAGACCCAGTACTTC
. | . | TRBJ1-3 | TRBV27 | CATRAGNTIYF | TGTGCCACCCGGGCTGGAAACACCATATATTTT
. | few | TRBJ2-2 | TRBV15 | CATSLLLQAGELFF | TGTGCCACCAGCCTACTGTTACAGGCCGGGGAGCTGTTTTTT
. | . | TRBJ2-7 | TRBV6-5 | CASGTGSISLEQYF | TGTGCCAGCGGTACAGGGTCTATAAGTCTCGAGCAGTACTTC
TRBD2 | . | TRBJ2-1 | TRBV7-7 | CASSLGWGGGDNEQFF | TGTGCCAGCAGCTTAGGGTGGGGCGGGGGAGACAATGAGCAGTTCTTC
. | few | TRBJ2-3 | TRBV4-1 | CASSQEWAGRLTDTQYF | TGCGCCAGCAGCCAAGAATGGGCAGGGCGCCTCACAGATACGCAGTATTTT
. | few | TRBJ2-3 | TRBV6-5 | CASSLGGGTADTQYF | TGTGCCAGCAGTTTGGGAGGGGGGACCGCAGATACGCAGTATTTT
TRBD2 | . | TRBJ2-2 | TRBV7-2 | CASSLRRGGGAATGELFF | TGTGCCAGCAGCTTAAGACGGGGGGGGGGGGCCGCCACCGGGGAGCTGTTTTTT
. | . | TRBJ1-5 | TRBV19 | CASSIDRVPDQPQHF | TGTGCCAGTAGTATAGACAGGGTCCCCGATCAGCCCCAGCATTTT
TRBD1 | . | TRBJ1-2 | TRBV28 | CASSTQTGGYYGYTF | TGTGCCAGCAGTACGCAGACAGGGGGCTACTATGGCTACACCTTC
TRBD1 | many | TRBJ2-7 | TRBV2 | CASSDHRQGAYEQYF | TGTGCCAGCAGTGACCATCGACAGGGGGCCTACGAGCAGTACTTC
. | few | TRBJ2-3 | TRBV6-1 | CASSESSGRYTDTQYF | TGTGCCAGCAGTGAATCCTCGGGCAGGTACACAGATACGCAGTATTTT